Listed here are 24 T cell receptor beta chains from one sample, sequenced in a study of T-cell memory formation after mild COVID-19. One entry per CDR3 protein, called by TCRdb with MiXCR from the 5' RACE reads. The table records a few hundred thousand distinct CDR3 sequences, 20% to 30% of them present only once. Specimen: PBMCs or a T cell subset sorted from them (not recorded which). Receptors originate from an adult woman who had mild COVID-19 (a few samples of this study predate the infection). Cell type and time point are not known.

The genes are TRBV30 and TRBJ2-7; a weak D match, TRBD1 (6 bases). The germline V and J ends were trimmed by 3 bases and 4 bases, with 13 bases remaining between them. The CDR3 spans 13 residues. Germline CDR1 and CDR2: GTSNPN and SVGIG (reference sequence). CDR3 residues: CAWSVAGAYEQYF. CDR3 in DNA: TGTGCCTGGAGCGTAGCAGGGGCGTACGAGCAGTACTTC.

CDR3 residues: CASSQGPGGTDTQYF. The CDR3 coding sequence is TGTGCCAGCAGCCAAGGGCCAGGGGGCACAGATACGCAGTATTTT. V is TRBV4-2 and J is TRBJ2-3; maybe TRBD1 (6 bases). The CDR3 is 15 residues long. Germline CDR1 reads LGHNA; CDR2 reads YNFKEQ. V was pared by 1 base and J by 1 base, with 9 bases between.

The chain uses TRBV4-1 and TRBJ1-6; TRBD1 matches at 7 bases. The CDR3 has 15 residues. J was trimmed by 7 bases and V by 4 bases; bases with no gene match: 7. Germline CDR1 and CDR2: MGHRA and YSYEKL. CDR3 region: CASSPYGQANSPLHF. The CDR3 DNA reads TGCGCCAGCAGCCCCTATGGACAGGCGAATTCACCCCTCCACTTT.

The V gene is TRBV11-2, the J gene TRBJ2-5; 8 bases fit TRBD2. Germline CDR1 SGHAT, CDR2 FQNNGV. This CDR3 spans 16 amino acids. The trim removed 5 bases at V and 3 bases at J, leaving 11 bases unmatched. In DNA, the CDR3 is TGTGCCAGCAGCATTCAGCACGGGACTAGAGAAGAGACCCAGTACTTC. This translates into CASSIQHGTREETQYF. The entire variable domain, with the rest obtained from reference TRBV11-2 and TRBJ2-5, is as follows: EAGVAQSPRYKIIEKRQSVAFWCNPISGHATLYWYQQILGQGPKLLIQFQNNGVVDDSQLPKDRFSAERLKGVDSTLKIQPAKLEDSAVYLCASSIQHGTREETQYFGPGTRLLVL.

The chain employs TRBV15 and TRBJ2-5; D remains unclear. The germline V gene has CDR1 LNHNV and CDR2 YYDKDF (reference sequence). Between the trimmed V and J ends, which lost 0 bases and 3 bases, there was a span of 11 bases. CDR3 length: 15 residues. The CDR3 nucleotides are TGTGCCACCAGCAGAGATGTCGTCCCGGAAGAGACCCAGTACTTC. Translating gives CATSRDVVPEETQYF.

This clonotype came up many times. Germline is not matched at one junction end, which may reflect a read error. The CDR3: CASSLDRGSYEQYF. CDR3 coding DNA: TGCGCCAGCAGCTTAGACAGGGGATCCTACGAGCAGTACTTC. The V and J genes are TRBV7-8 and TRBJ2-7; 8 bases are a match to TRBD1. Germline CDR1 and CDR2: SGHVS and FQNEAQ. The CDR3 totals 14 residues.

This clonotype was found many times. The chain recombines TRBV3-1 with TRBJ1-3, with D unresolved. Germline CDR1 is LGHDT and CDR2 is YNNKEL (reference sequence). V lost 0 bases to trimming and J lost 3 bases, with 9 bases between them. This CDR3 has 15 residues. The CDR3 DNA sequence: TGTGCCAGCAGCCAAGATCGCGGTGTTGGAAACACCATATATTTT. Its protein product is CASSQDRGVGNTIYF.

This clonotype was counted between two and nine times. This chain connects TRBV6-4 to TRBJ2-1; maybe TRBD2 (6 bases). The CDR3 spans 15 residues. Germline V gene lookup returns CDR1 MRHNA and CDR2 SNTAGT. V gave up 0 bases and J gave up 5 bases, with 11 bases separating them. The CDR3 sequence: CASSDSASAHNEQFF. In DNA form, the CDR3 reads TGTGCCAGCAGTGACTCGGCTAGCGCGCACAATGAGCAGTTCTTC.

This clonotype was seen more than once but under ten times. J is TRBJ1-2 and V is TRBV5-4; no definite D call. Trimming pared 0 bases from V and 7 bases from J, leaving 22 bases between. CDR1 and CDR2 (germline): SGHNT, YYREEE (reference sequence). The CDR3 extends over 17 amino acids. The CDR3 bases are TGTGCCAGCAGCTTGGTCGGCGACAAGATATCGGGTAGTGGCTACACCTTC. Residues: CASSLVGDKISGSGYTF.

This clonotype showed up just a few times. CDR3 residues: CASSESWGLDSGANVLTF. The DNA for the CDR3 is TGCGCCAGCAGTGAATCCTGGGGACTGGACTCTGGGGCCAACGTCCTGACTTTC. The chain has TRBV10-2 and TRBJ2-6, with D tentatively TRBD2 (6 bases). Germline values: CDR1 WSHSY, CDR2 SAAADI. This CDR3 is 18 amino acids long. V was shortened by 3 bases and J by 0 bases, with 15 bases between the two germline ends.

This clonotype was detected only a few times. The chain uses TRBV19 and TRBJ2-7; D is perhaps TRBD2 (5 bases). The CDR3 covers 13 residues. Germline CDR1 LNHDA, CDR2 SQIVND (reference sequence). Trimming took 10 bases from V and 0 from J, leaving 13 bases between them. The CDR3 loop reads CATGDYDSYEQYF. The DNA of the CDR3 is TGTGCCACCGGCGACTACGACTCCTACGAGCAGTACTTC.

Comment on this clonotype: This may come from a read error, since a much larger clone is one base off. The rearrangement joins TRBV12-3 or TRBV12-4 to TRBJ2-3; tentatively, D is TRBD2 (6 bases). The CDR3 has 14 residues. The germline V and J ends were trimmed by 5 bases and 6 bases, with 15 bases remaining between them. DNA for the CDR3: TGTGCCAGCAGTCCGACGGAGGGGTTTGATACGCAGTATTTT. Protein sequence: CASSPTEGFDTQYF.

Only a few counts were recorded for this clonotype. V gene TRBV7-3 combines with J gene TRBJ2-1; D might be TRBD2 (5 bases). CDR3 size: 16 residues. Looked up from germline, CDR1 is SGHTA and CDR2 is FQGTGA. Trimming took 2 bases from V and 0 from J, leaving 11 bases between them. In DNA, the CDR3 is TGTGCCAGCAGCTTATCAGGAGGCCCCTCCTACAATGAGCAGTTCTTC. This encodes CASSLSGGPSYNEQFF.

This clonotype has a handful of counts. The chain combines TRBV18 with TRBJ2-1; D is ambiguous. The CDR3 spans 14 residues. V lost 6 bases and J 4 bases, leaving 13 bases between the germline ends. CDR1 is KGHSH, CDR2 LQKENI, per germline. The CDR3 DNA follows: TGTGCCAGCTCGCCATGGACGGGTTACAATGAGCAGTTCTTC. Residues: CASSPWTGYNEQFF.

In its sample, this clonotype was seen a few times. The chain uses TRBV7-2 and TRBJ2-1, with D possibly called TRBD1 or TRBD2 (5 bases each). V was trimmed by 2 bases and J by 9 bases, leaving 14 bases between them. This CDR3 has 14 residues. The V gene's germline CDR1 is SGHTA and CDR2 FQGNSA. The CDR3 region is CASSLNGAGSEQFF. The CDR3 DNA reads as TGTGCCAGCAGCTTAAACGGGGCAGGGAGTGAGCAGTTCTTC.

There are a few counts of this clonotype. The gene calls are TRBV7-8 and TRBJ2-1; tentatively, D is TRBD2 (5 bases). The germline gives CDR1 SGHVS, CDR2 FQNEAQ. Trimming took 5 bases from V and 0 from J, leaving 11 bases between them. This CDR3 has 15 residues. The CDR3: CASSPWESSYNEQFF. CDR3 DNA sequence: TGTGCCAGCAGCCCTTGGGAGAGCTCCTACAATGAGCAGTTCTTC. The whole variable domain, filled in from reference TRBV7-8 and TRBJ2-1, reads GAGVSQSPRYKVAKRGQDVALRCDPISGHVSLFWYQQALGQGPEFLTYFQNEAQLDKSGLPSDRFFAERPEGSVSTLKIQRTQQEDSAVYLCASSPWESSYNEQFFGPGTRLTVL.

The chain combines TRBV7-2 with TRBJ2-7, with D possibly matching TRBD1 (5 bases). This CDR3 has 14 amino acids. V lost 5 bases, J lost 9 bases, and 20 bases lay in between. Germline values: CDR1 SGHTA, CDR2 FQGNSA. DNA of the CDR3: TGTGCCAGCAGCGCCCTCATCCAGGGTGGGGTGCAGTACTTC. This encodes CASSALIQGGVQYF.

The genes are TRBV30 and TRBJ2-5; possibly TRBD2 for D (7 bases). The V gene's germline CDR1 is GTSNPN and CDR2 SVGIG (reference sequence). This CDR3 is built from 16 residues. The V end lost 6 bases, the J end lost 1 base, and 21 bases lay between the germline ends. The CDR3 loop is CACQTGGQDLQETQYF. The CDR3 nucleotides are TGTGCCTGCCAGACGGGGGGCCAGGACCTCCAAGAGACCCAGTACTTC.

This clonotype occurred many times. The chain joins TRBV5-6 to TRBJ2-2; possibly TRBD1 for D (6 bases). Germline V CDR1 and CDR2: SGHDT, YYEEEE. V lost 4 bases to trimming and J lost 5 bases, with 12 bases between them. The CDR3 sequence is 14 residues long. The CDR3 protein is CASSIIQGTGELFF. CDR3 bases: TGTGCCAGCAGCATCATACAGGGTACCGGGGAGCTGTTTTTT.

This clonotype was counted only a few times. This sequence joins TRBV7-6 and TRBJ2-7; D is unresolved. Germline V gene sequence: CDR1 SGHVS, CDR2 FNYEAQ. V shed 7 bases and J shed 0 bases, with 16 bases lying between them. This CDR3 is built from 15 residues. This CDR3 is CASTNSPMDSYEQYF. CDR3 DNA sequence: TGTGCCAGCACCAACTCCCCCATGGACTCCTACGAGCAGTACTTC.

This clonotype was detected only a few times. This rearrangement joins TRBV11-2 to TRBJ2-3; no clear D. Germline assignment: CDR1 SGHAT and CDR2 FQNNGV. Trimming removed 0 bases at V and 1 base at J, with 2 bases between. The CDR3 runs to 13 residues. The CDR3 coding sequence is TGTGCCAGCAGCTTAGACCGCACAGATACGCAGTATTTT. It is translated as CASSLDRTDTQYF.

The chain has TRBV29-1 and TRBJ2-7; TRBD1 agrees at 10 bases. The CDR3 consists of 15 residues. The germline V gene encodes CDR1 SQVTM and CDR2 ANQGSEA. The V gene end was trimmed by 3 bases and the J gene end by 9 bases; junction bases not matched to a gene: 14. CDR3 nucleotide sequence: TGCAGCGTTGACCCTGGGACAGGGGATCGCCGCGTGCAGTACTTC. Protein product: CSVDPGTGDRRVQYF.

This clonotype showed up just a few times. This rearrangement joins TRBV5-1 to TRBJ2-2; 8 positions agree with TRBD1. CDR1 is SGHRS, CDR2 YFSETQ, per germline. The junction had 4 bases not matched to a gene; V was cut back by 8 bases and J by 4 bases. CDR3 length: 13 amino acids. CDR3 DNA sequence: TGCGCCAGTATGACAGGGGCCACCGGGGAGCTGTTTTTT. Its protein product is CASMTGATGELFF.

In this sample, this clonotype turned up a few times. The CDR3: CASTTGGPHEQFF. The CDR3 DNA reads TGTGCCAGCACGACGGGAGGGCCCCATGAGCAGTTCTTC. The chain is built from TRBV5-5 and TRBJ2-1, with 8 positions matching TRBD2. From germline, CDR1 is SGHKS and CDR2 YYEKEE (reference sequence). The CDR3 has 13 residues. Trimming removed 6 bases from V and 8 bases from J; junction bases left unmatched: 7.